Each of the 10 T cell receptor beta chains below was sequenced from the same sample in a study of regulatory T cells in long-lasting Graves disease. Construction of TCR beta libraries relied on iRepertoire HTBI primers and on Arm-PCR targeting CDR3 regions. TCRdb analysed the multiplex PCR reads with MiXCR anew, one entry per CDR3 protein. This table holds under 500,000 distinct CDR3 sequences, under 25% found once. As to time point: persistent/refractory GD, antithyroid drugs over 5 years with positive TRAb. PBMCs provided the RNA from which the TCR library was made. The input for sequencing was peripheral blood mononuclear cells (PBMCs), taken when the disease was refractory, from a patient treated with antithyroid drugs. The receptors here all came from a female donor with Graves disease.

This chain joins TRBV6-2 or TRBV6-3 and TRBJ2-7; 9 bases are a match to TRBD1. The germline CDR1 and CDR2 sequences are MNHEY and SVGEGT. J lost 3 bases, V lost 7 bases, and 16 bases had no gene match. CDR3 length: 17 residues. CDR3 region: CASTGQGINEWDYEQYF. In nucleotides, the CDR3 is TGTGCCAGCACGGGACAGGGCATTAACGAGTGGGACTACGAGCAGTACTTC.

The genes are TRBV28 and TRBJ2-2; 7 positions agree with TRBD1. The CDR3 is 16 amino acids. CDR1 is MDHEN, CDR2 SYDVKM, per germline. The trim removed 7 bases at V and 4 bases at J, leaving 12 bases unmatched. The CDR3 loop reads CASISGGRGSTGELFF. The CDR3 region has the DNA TGTGCCAGCATTTCCGGAGGCAGGGGGAGCACCGGGGAGCTGTTTTTT.

The chain carries TRBV3-1 and TRBJ2-7, with 8 bases identical to TRBD1. Per germline, CDR1 LGHDT and CDR2 YNNKEL (reference sequence). CDR3 size: 16 residues. Germline trimming cut 2 bases from V and 1 base from J; bases unmatched to any gene: 7. CDR3 DNA sequence: TGTGCCAGCAGCCAACCGACCCAGGGGGCTTCCTACGAGCAGTACTTC. This codes for CASSQPTQGASYEQYF.

CDR3 loop: CASSAIGFGAYEQYF. In DNA, the CDR3 is TGTGCCAGCAGCGCGATTGGATTTGGGGCCTACGAGCAGTACTTC. The chain is built from TRBV9 and TRBJ2-7; D unresolved. The CDR3 loop spans 15 amino acids. CDR1 is SGDLS and CDR2 is YYNGEE in the germline V gene. Trimming pared 3 bases from V and 2 bases from J, leaving 15 bases between.

The chain has TRBV11-2 and TRBJ2-1; D gene ambiguous. V dropped 2 bases and J dropped 8 bases, with 4 bases sitting between them. This CDR3 contains 11 residues. Germline CDR1 is SGHAT and CDR2 is FQNNGV. In nucleotides, the CDR3 is TGTGCCAGCAGCTTATCCGATGAGCAGTTCTTC. Protein: CASSLSDEQFF.

The rearrangement uses TRBV20-1 and TRBJ1-2, with D hard to call. Between the trimmed V and J ends, which lost 3 bases and 8 bases, there was a span of 10 bases. This CDR3 has 11 amino acids. Germline V gene lookup returns CDR1 DFQATT and CDR2 SNEGSKA (reference sequence). CDR3 nucleotides: TGCAGTGCTAGTCCAACGGGCGGCTACACCTTC. It is translated as CSASPTGGYTF.

This clonotype has ten or more counts. This rearrangement joins TRBV6-5 to TRBJ1-1; D gene uncertain. Trimming took 2 bases from V and 6 from J, leaving 7 bases between them. The CDR3 sequence is 12 residues long. Germline CDR1 MNHEY, CDR2 SVGAGI. As DNA, the CDR3 is TGTGCCAGCAGTTACCCCACGTCTGAAGCTTTCTTT. Protein: CASSYPTSEAFF.

This clonotype was seen at least ten times. Here the CDR3 reads CASSPDRVNYGYTF. In DNA, the CDR3 is TGTGCCAGCAGCCCCGACAGGGTTAACTATGGCTACACCTTC. The V call is TRBV7-9, the J call TRBJ1-2; 7 nucleotides match TRBD1. Trimming removed 5 bases from V and 1 base from J; junction bases left unmatched: 4. Germline lookup yields CDR1 SEHNR and CDR2 FQNEAQ (reference sequence). This CDR3 has 14 residues.

This clonotype occurred many times. The chain links TRBV6-2 or TRBV6-3 to TRBJ1-1; D not resolved. This CDR3 has 13 amino acids. V was shortened by 2 bases and J by 2 bases, with 6 bases between the two germline ends. Germline CDR1 is MNHEY and CDR2 is SVGEGT. CDR3 residues: CASSYQDNTEAFF. Written as DNA, the CDR3 is TGTGCCAGCAGTTACCAAGACAACACTGAAGCTTTCTTT.

At least ten counts were recorded for this clonotype. This rearrangement joins TRBV20-1 to TRBJ2-7; weak D call: TRBD1 (8 bases). V lost 6 bases to trimming and J lost 2 bases, with 14 bases between them. This CDR3 spans 13 amino acids. Germline CDR1 and CDR2: DFQATT and SNEGSKA (reference sequence). The CDR3 DNA reads TGCAGTGCGGGGGGGACAGGACCCTACGAGCAGTACTTC. Translated, it gives CSAGGTGPYEQYF.